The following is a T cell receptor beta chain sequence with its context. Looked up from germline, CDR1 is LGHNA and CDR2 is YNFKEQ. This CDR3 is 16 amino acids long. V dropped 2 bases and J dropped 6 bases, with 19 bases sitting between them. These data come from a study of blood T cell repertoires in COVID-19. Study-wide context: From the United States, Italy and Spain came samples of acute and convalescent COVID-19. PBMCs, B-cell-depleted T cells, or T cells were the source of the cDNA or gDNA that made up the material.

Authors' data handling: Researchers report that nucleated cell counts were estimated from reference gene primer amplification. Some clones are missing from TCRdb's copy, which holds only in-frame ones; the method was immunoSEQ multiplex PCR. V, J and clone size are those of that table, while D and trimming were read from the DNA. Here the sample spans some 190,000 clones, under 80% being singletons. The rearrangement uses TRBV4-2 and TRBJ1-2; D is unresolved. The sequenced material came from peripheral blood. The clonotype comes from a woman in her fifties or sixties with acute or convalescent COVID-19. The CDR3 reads CASSQPGWSPGDGYTF. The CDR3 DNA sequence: TGTGCCAGCAGCCAACCGGGGTGGTCACCCGGGGATGGCTACACCTTC.